At least ten counts were recorded for the clone carrying this T cell receptor beta chain. Its antigen is still unknown. This record belongs to a study of identical twins. The study, taken as a whole, reports: Twins shared beta out-of-frame sequences in excess, but this excess was weaker. Cord blood's abundant beta clonotypes had fewer insertions, unlike memory repertoires. Part of the zero-insertion signal could reflect confounding by invariant MAIT and iNKT cells.

Template switching supplied a universal primer site; unique molecular identifiers were carried on the cDNA. MiXCR, applied by TCRdb to the 5' RACE reads, yields one record per CDR3 protein. Of 700,000 to 950,000 distinct CDR3 sequences in the sample, approximately 13% were seen once. V was clipped by 4 bases and J by 3 bases; unmatched bases: 5. Germline CDR1 LGHDT, CDR2 YNNKEL (reference sequence). This CDR3 is 14 amino acids long. This sample was shared with a second study, whose subject was yellow fever vaccine responses in identical twins.

The chain combines TRBV3-1 with TRBJ1-2, with 7 nucleotides matching TRBD1. The origin of this receptor is a woman under 30 in good health. Sequenced: PBMCs. CDR3 sequence: CASSPDRRYYGYTF. The CDR3 DNA follows: TGTGCCAGCAGCCCGGACAGGAGATACTATGGCTACACCTTC.